One sample yielded the 20 T cell receptor beta chains listed below, sequenced in a study of CD8+CD57+ T cells in acquired aplastic anemia (dated by TCRdb to between 2017 and 2018). Patients chosen for sequencing had shown expansion of CD8+CD57+ cells by flow cytometry. TCRdb shows the sequencer as Illumina HiSeq 2000. Genomic DNA served as template for TCR beta VDJ combination and CDR3 sequence profiling. Starting from the raw public reads, TCRdb applied fastp trimming at Q25, assembled clones with MiXCR and retained in-frame beta chains. Here each entry gathers all rows of one CDR3 protein and keeps the most common genes and DNA. The sample profile shows 400,000 to 600,000 distinct CDR3 sequences; around 30% of them were found once. 0.8% to 0.85% of the sample is held by the ten biggest clonotypes. Sequences were obtained from sorted CD4+, CD8+, or CD8+CD57+ T cells (not recorded which) from PBMCs. All receptors come from a human donor with aplastic anemia.

This chain uses TRBV25-1 with TRBJ2-3; D gene uncertain. The CDR3 is 13 residues long. Germline V lookup: CDR1 MGHDK, CDR2 SYGVNS. The CDR3 DNA reads as TGTGCTAGAGTAGTCGGGAGCACAGATACGCAGTATTTT. It specifies CARVVGSTDTQYF.

This clonotype was recorded many times. The chain carries TRBV20-1 and TRBJ2-7, with D maybe TRBD2 (5 bases). The V gene lost 3 bases and the J gene lost 3 bases, with 18 bases spanning the gap. The CDR3 loop spans 15 amino acids. Germline loops: CDR1 DFQATT, CDR2 SNEGSKA (reference sequence). The CDR3 nucleotides are TGCAGTGCTAGCAGAGCGGCGGATTCCGACTACGAGCAGTACTTC. This encodes CSASRAADSDYEQYF.

The chain has TRBV15 and TRBJ2-3; a weak D match, TRBD1 (6 bases). The CDR3 length is 15 residues. The V gene's germline CDR1 is LNHNV and CDR2 YYDKDF (reference sequence). Trimming left V 6 bases short and J 0 bases short, with 13 bases between. Here the CDR3 reads CATRTGSFSTDTQYF. CDR3 DNA: TGTGCCACCAGAACAGGGTCCTTTAGCACAGATACGCAGTATTTT.

The chain recombines TRBV20-1 with TRBJ2-1; 8 bases agree with TRBD2. The ends lost 4 bases at V and 6 bases at J; junction bases unmatched: 5. Germline V gene lookup returns CDR1 DFQATT and CDR2 SNEGSKA (reference sequence). The CDR3 runs to 13 residues. The CDR3: CSAKLAALNEQFF. The CDR3 nucleotides read TGCAGTGCTAAACTAGCGGCGCTCAATGAGCAGTTCTTC.

This clonotype was observed a handful of times. The chain's CDR3 is CASSLDLAGGVNEQFF. The CDR3 DNA reads TGTGCCAGCAGCTTAGATCTCGCGGGAGGCGTGAATGAGCAGTTCTTC. This chain uses TRBV11-2 with TRBJ2-1; 8 bases are shared with TRBD2. J lost 7 bases, V lost 0 bases, and 8 bases had no gene match. The CDR3 length is 16 residues. Germline loops: CDR1 SGHAT, CDR2 FQNNGV. Looking up the rest from reference TRBV11-2 and TRBJ2-1 gives the full variable domain: EAGVAQSPRYKIIEKRQSVAFWCNPISGHATLYWYQQILGQGPKLLIQFQNNGVVDDSQLPKDRFSAERLKGVDSTLKIQPAKLEDSAVYLCASSLDLAGGVNEQFFGPGTRLTVL.

This clonotype was found a few times. The chain has TRBV2 and TRBJ1-2; D remains ambiguous. CDR3 length: 20 amino acids. Between the trimmed V and J ends, which lost 3 bases and 0 bases, there was a span of 26 bases. CDR1 SNHLY and CDR2 FYNNEI come from the germline V gene. The CDR3 is CASSDNRVWTPKVANYGYTF. CDR3 bases: TGTGCCAGCAGTGATAATCGTGTCTGGACGCCAAAAGTCGCTAACTATGGCTACACCTTC.

For this clonotype: A much larger clone lies one base from this, so it may be a read error. The V and J genes are TRBV6-1 and TRBJ2-1; unclear D gene. The germline gives CDR1 MNHNS, CDR2 SASEGT. Trimming stripped 6 bases from V and 8 bases from J, with 20 bases between. This CDR3 is 15 amino acids long. CDR3 nucleotides: TGTGCCAGCAGCCTGGAAGCTGGGCGTCTCGATGAGCAGTTCTTC. The encoded protein is CASSLEAGRLDEQFF.

J is TRBJ2-7 and V is TRBV13; weak D call: TRBD2 (5 bases). V was pared by 0 bases and J by 3 bases, with 18 bases between. Germline V lookup: CDR1 PRHDT, CDR2 FYEKMQ (reference sequence). The CDR3 sequence is 17 residues long. In DNA form, the CDR3 reads TGTGCCAGCAGCTTAGGCGCGGGCAGGAGATTAAACTACGAGCAGTACTTC. Encoded protein: CASSLGAGRRLNYEQYF.

This chain links TRBV2 with TRBJ1-6, with 7 bases matching TRBD1. This CDR3 is built from 14 residues. Looked up from germline, CDR1 is SNHLY and CDR2 is FYNNEI. Unmatched junction bases numbered 9, after V lost 6 bases and J lost 10 bases. The CDR3 nucleotides read TGTGCCAGCAGGGGACAGATTGGGATGTCACCCCTCCACTTT. Its protein is CASRGQIGMSPLHF.

The chain employs TRBV19 and TRBJ2-5; unclear D gene. The V and J ends lost 10 bases and 5 bases respectively, with 14 bases between them. The CDR3 has 12 amino acids. The germline V gene has CDR1 LNHDA and CDR2 SQIVND (reference sequence). This CDR3 reads CATSPGYETQYF. As DNA, the CDR3 is TGTGCCACCTCCCCCGGGTATGAGACCCAGTACTTC.

This clonotype has ten or more counts. The chain is built from TRBV12-3 or TRBV12-4 and TRBJ1-5; no clear D. The CDR3 runs 14 residues. Trimming shortened V by 5 bases and J by 1 base, and 9 bases separated the two germline ends. The CDR3 loop is CASSRTSSNQPQHF. The CDR3 DNA follows: TGTGCCAGCAGTCGGACGTCAAGCAATCAGCCCCAGCATTTT.

This clonotype has just a few counts. The DNA of the CDR3 is TGTGCCAGCAGTTCACTAGCGAAGTTTTACGAGCAGTACTTC. It is translated as CASSSLAKFYEQYF. The chain recombines TRBV12-3 or TRBV12-4 with TRBJ2-7, with TRBD2 matching 7 bases. Trimming took 4 bases from V and 4 from J; bases not matched to a gene: 7. The CDR3 spans 14 residues.

Comment on this clonotype: The junction shows a germline mismatch at one end, possibly a read error. V usage is TRBV2 and J usage is TRBJ1-2; TRBD1 matches at 10 bases. This CDR3 region has 16 residues. In germline, CDR1 is SNHLY, CDR2 FYNNEI. CDR3 DNA: TGTGCTAGCAGTACCGGGACAGGGGAGGCTTCGGGAGGCTACACCTTC. Its protein is CASSTGTGEASGGYTF. The variable domain in full, completed from reference TRBV2 and TRBJ1-2, reads EPEVTQTPSHQVTQMGQEVILRCVPISNHLYFYWYRQILGQKVEFLVSFYNNEISEKSEIFDDQFSVERPDGSNFTLKIRSTKLEDSAMYFCASSTGTGEASGGYTFGSGTRLTVV.

This clonotype was observed at least ten times. The rearrangement joins TRBV4-3 to TRBJ1-2, with D unresolved. The CDR3 loop spans 14 amino acids. The V end lost 3 bases, the J end lost 8 bases, and 16 bases lay between the germline ends. Germline V lookup: CDR1 LGHNA, CDR2 YSLEER. CDR3 protein: CASSQDGSTWGYTF. The CDR3 DNA sequence: TGCGCCAGCAGCCAGGATGGCAGCACCTGGGGCTACACCTTC.

The V gene is TRBV25-1, the J gene TRBJ2-5; D assignment may be TRBD1 or TRBD2 (6 bases each). The V gene lost 8 bases and the J gene lost 4 bases, with 20 bases spanning the gap. Germline V gene sequence: CDR1 MGHDK, CDR2 SYGVNS. This CDR3 is built from 15 residues. This CDR3 reads CASSPGAGEAETQYF. CDR3 sequence (DNA): TGTGCCAGCTCACCAGGGGCAGGGGAGGCAGAGACCCAGTACTTC.

The chain has TRBV30 and TRBJ1-5; perhaps TRBD1 as D (5 bases). This CDR3 comprises 13 residues. Germline CDR1 and CDR2: GTSNPN and SVGIG (reference sequence). The V gene lost 1 base and the J gene lost 1 base, with 5 bases spanning the gap. CDR3 in amino acids: CAWSGGSNQPQHF. The CDR3 region has the DNA TGTGCCTGGAGTGGGGGGAGCAATCAGCCCCAGCATTTT.

V is TRBV29-1 and J is TRBJ2-5; TRBD2 matches 8 bases. Germline V lookup: CDR1 SQVTM, CDR2 ANQGSEA. The CDR3 runs 15 residues. V gave up 3 bases and J gave up 4 bases; unmatched junction bases: 10. CDR3 sequence (DNA): TGCAGCGTTGACGCCAGCGGGGGAAGGGCAGAGACCCAGTACTTC. It codes for CSVDASGGRAETQYF. The full variable domain, completed using reference TRBV29-1 and TRBJ2-5, is SAVISQKPSRDICQRGTSLTIQCQVDSQVTMMFWYRQQPGQSLTLIATANQGSEATYESGFVIDKFPISRPNLTFSTLTVSNMSPEDSSIYLCSVDASGGRAETQYFGPGTRLLVL.

In its sample, this clonotype was seen many times. V usage is TRBV4-1 and J usage is TRBJ2-7; 9 bases are shared with TRBD1. Trimming cost V 4 bases and J 4 bases; bases outside gene matches: 5. The CDR3 length is 14 residues. Germline CDR1 MGHRA, CDR2 YSYEKL. CDR3 amino acids: CASSLGTGFYEQYF. In DNA, the CDR3 is TGCGCCAGCAGCCTTGGGACAGGGTTTTACGAGCAGTACTTC.

Ten or more counts support this clonotype. The V call is TRBV29-1, the J call TRBJ2-7, with D possibly TRBD2 on 6 matching bases. The CDR3 contains 16 residues. Germline assignment: CDR1 SQVTM and CDR2 ANQGSEA. V lost 4 bases, J lost 1 base, and 20 bases lay in between. The CDR3 coding sequence is TGCAGCGTTGCCTCCACATACTTGCGGGAATCCTACGAGCAGTACTTC. Its protein product is CSVASTYLRESYEQYF.

V is TRBV29-1 and J is TRBJ2-5; 8 nucleotides agree with TRBD2. V was clipped by 4 bases and J by 4 bases; unmatched bases: 14. Germline CDR1 SQVTM, CDR2 ANQGSEA. The CDR3 runs to 16 residues. CDR3 in DNA: TGCAGCGTTGGGATGTATCTGGGACTAGTGGGAGAGACCCAGTACTTC. It encodes CSVGMYLGLVGETQYF.